This T cell receptor beta chain was observed in a study of memory CD4+ T cells and cytomegalovirus serostatus. Study information: Donors were healthy Belgian adults, 9 or 10 CMV seropositive and fewer than 30 seronegative.

Single viable CD3+CD4+CD8-CD45RO+ cells were sorted as the memory CD4+ T cells. The method was immunoSEQ multiplex PCR; TCRdb's version includes in-frame clones alone and lacks a portion of them. The table has 40,000 to 45,000 clones, around 80% seen once. The length of the CDR3 is 14 residues. The germline V gene encodes CDR1 MNHNY and CDR2 SVGAGI (reference sequence). The V and J ends lost 6 bases and 11 bases, in that order; junction bases with no gene match: 10. This sequence was found in an adult in good health and CMV-seronegative. The rearrangement uses TRBV6-6 and TRBJ1-6, with 7 bases aligning to TRBD1. The sequenced sample consisted of memory CD4+ T cells from blood. CDR3 nucleotides: TGTGCCAGCAGGCACACAGGGGACTATACACCCCTCCACTTT. This codes for CASRHTGDYTPLHF.